Listed here are 25 T cell receptor beta chains from one sample, sequenced in a study of blood T cell repertoires in COVID-19. Only in-frame clones appear in the TCRdb table, and some are missing; sequencing was by immunoSEQ multiplex PCR. The sample yields roughly 670,000 clones, about 87% seen once. The sample comprised peripheral blood. Receptor source: a young woman with acute or convalescent COVID-19.

In regard to this clone: Other nucleotide sequences from this sample produce the same CDR3. This chain uses TRBV7-9 with TRBJ1-2; D might be TRBD1 (6 bases). The CDR3 loop spans 14 amino acids. Trimming cost V 1 base and J 2 bases, with 8 bases left between them. Germline V CDR1 and CDR2: SEHNR, FQNEAQ (reference sequence). CDR3 nucleotide sequence: TGTGCCAGCAGCTTAGGACAGGCGAACTATGGCTACACCTTC. This codes for CASSLGQANYGYTF. The variable domain in full, with the rest retrieved from reference TRBV7-9 and TRBJ1-2, is DTGVSQNPRHKITKRGQNVTFRCDPISEHNRLYWYRQTLGQGPEFLTYFQNEAQLEKSRLLSDRFSAERPKGSFSTLEIQRTEQGDSAMYLCASSLGQANYGYTFGSGTRLTVV.

This clone has a single count. The chain employs TRBV25-1 and TRBJ1-4, with D possibly being TRBD1 (6 bases). The V and J ends lost 3 bases and 4 bases respectively, with 9 bases between them. The CDR3 consists of 14 residues. CDR1 MGHDK and CDR2 SYGVNS come from the germline V gene. The CDR3 sequence is CASSDPRGNEKLFF. The CDR3 DNA reads TGTGCCAGCAGTGATCCCAGGGGTAATGAAAAACTGTTTTTT.

The chain couples TRBV4-2 to TRBJ2-1, with a possible D match to TRBD2 (5 bases). V lost 4 bases and J lost 5, with 15 bases in between. There are 15 residues in the CDR3. Germline CDR1 and CDR2: LGHNA and YNFKEQ. Here the CDR3 reads CASSRRIAKDNEQFF. Here the CDR3 DNA reads TGTGCCAGCAGCCGCCGAATAGCGAAGGACAATGAGCAGTTCTTC.

The J gene is TRBJ2-5, the V gene TRBV25-1; the match to TRBD2 covers 8 bases. J gave up 4 bases and V 4 bases, and 8 bases lay outside the gene matches. The germline V gene encodes CDR1 MGHDK and CDR2 SYGVNS. CDR3 length: 15 amino acids. In nucleotides, the CDR3 is TGTGCCAGCAGTGCCCCGGGGGGGCCCTCAGAGACCCAGTACTTC. Translated, it gives CASSAPGGPSETQYF. The full variable domain, completed using reference TRBV25-1 and TRBJ2-5, is EADIYQTPRYLVIGTGKKITLECSQTMGHDKMYWYQQDPGMELHLIHYSYGVNSTEKGDLSSESTVSRIRTEHFPLTLESARPSHTSQYLCASSAPGGPSETQYFGPGTRLLVL.

This clone came up a few times. V usage is TRBV2 and J usage is TRBJ1-4; D remains unclear. CDR3 length: 11 amino acids. V lost 6 bases and J 5 bases, leaving 4 bases between the germline ends. Germline values: CDR1 SNHLY, CDR2 FYNNEI. CDR3 region: CASRANEKLFF. The CDR3 coding sequence is TGTGCCAGCAGGGCAAATGAAAAACTGTTTTTT.

The chain combines TRBV27 with TRBJ1-1, with 7 bases fitting TRBD1. The CDR3 runs to 15 residues. Germline V CDR1 and CDR2: MNHEY, SMNVEV (reference sequence). V lost 5 bases and J lost 1; bases outside the gene matches: 7. The CDR3 DNA reads TGTGCCAGCAGTATACCCGGGACAGAGAACACTGAAGCTTTCTTT. Amino acids: CASSIPGTENTEAFF.

The rearrangement uses TRBV11-3 and TRBJ2-3, with 9 bases that match TRBD2. This CDR3 contains 16 residues. The germline gives CDR1 SGHNT, CDR2 YENEEA. The J segment lost 3 bases and the V segment lost 1 base, leaving 5 bases of the junction unmatched. The CDR3 DNA follows: TGTGCCAGCAGCTTAGGGCTAGCGGGGAGAACAGATACGCAGTATTTT. Its protein product is CASSLGLAGRTDTQYF.

The chain's CDR3 is CASSSTRQGYNEQFF. CDR3 coding DNA: TGTGCCAGCAGTTCCACTAGACAGGGGTACAATGAGCAGTTCTTC. The rearrangement uses TRBV28 and TRBJ2-1; TRBD1 agrees at 8 bases. J gave up 4 bases and V 4 bases, and 6 bases lay outside the gene matches. This CDR3 is built from 15 residues. Germline assignment: CDR1 MDHEN and CDR2 SYDVKM.

The chain has TRBV11-3 and TRBJ2-1, with 7 nucleotides matching TRBD2. From germline, CDR1 is SGHNT and CDR2 YENEEA. V gave up 6 bases and J gave up 8 bases; unmatched junction bases: 7. The CDR3 spans 13 residues. The CDR3 region is CASSWGGRDEQFF. The CDR3 DNA follows: TGTGCCAGCAGTTGGGGGGGTAGGGATGAGCAGTTCTTC.

The CDR3 DNA sequence: TGTGCCAGCAGCTTAGTACAGGGTGACCCTAACTATGGCTACACCTTC. It is translated as CASSLVQGDPNYGYTF. The V and J genes are TRBV7-9 and TRBJ1-2, with a possible D match to TRBD1 (6 bases). The CDR3 spans 16 residues. V lost 1 base and J 0 bases, leaving 12 bases between the germline ends. Germline V gene sequence: CDR1 SEHNR, CDR2 FQNEAQ (reference sequence).

V is TRBV4-1 and J is TRBJ2-1; no reliable D call. Germline CDR1 and CDR2: MGHRA and YSYEKL. V was pared by 0 bases and J by 4 bases, with 10 bases between. CDR3 size: 15 residues. The CDR3 DNA reads TGCGCCAGCAGCCAAGAGAAAATAGTTTACAATGAGCAGTTCTTC. Its protein product is CASSQEKIVYNEQFF.

The rearrangement joins TRBV9 to TRBJ1-4; 7 nucleotides line up with TRBD1. This CDR3 comprises 15 residues. Trimming at V came to 4 bases and at J to 6 bases, leaving 9 bases not matched to a gene. Germline assignment: CDR1 SGDLS and CDR2 YYNGEE. The DNA of the CDR3 is TGTGCCAGCAGCCCCGAGGGGGCGACTGATGAAAAACTGTTTTTT. Translated, it gives CASSPEGATDEKLFF.

The CDR3 is CASSLMDRVTEAFF. The CDR3 bases are TGTGCCAGCAGCTTAATGGACAGGGTCACTGAAGCTTTCTTT. The chain has TRBV7-2 and TRBJ1-1; the match to TRBD1 covers 8 bases. CDR1 and CDR2 from the germline V gene are SGHTA and FQGNSA. Unmatched junction bases numbered 3, after V lost 2 bases and J lost 4 bases. CDR3 length: 14 residues.

The sample holds one count of this clone. CDR3 nucleotide sequence: TGTGCCAGCAGCTTATTAGCCGGAAACACCATATATTTT. Translated, it gives CASSLLAGNTIYF. This chain joins TRBV7-3 and TRBJ1-3; D unresolved. Trimming removed 2 bases from V and 4 bases from J, with 6 bases in between. This CDR3 comprises 13 residues. Germline V lookup: CDR1 SGHTA, CDR2 FQGTGA.

This clone was observed once. In DNA form, the CDR3 reads TGCGCCAGCAGCCATCTGACGGGGGAGTACAATGAGCAGTTCTTC. It encodes CASSHLTGEYNEQFF. The chain recombines TRBV4-3 with TRBJ2-1; D is possibly TRBD2 (6 bases). Trimming cost V 3 bases and J 4 bases, with 13 bases left between them. There are 15 residues in the CDR3. The germline V gene has CDR1 LGHNA and CDR2 YSLEER.

The chain's CDR3 is CASSLVGRTNEKLFF. CDR3 nucleotides: TGCGCCAGCAGCTTGGTGGGGCGAACTAATGAAAAACTGTTTTTT. The chain has TRBV5-1 and TRBJ1-4, with D perhaps TRBD1 (5 bases). The length of the CDR3 is 15 residues. Germline values: CDR1 SGHRS, CDR2 YFSETQ. Trimming took off 0 bases at V and 1 base at J, with 7 bases between the two ends.

The chain couples TRBV2 to TRBJ1-1; 7 bases map to TRBD1. The CDR3 runs to 13 residues. Trimming at V came to 2 bases and at J to 7 bases, leaving 4 bases not matched to a gene. The germline CDR1 and CDR2 sequences are SNHLY and FYNNEI. CDR3 bases: TGTGCCAGCAGTGAAAGGACAGGAGTTGAAGCTTTCTTT. Its translation is CASSERTGVEAFF.

This chain links TRBV28 with TRBJ1-2; a possible D gene is TRBD1 (5 bases). Germline V gene sequence: CDR1 MDHEN, CDR2 SYDVKM. V was pared by 2 bases and J by 6 bases, with 16 bases between. The CDR3 is 15 amino acids. The CDR3 reads CASSLLVPGENGYTF. Here the CDR3 DNA reads TGTGCCAGCAGTTTACTAGTTCCGGGGGAGAATGGCTACACCTTC.

This clone was picked up one time. The rearrangement links TRBV5-5 to TRBJ1-5; D unresolved. Germline V lookup: CDR1 SGHKS, CDR2 YYEKEE (reference sequence). The CDR3 covers 14 residues. The V end was cut by 6 bases, the J end by 4 bases, with 14 bases between. The chain's CDR3 is CASTPCGSNQPQHF. The CDR3 DNA sequence: TGTGCCAGCACCCCCTGCGGGTCGAATCAGCCCCAGCATTTT.

The chain employs TRBV24-1 and TRBJ2-7, with a possible D match to TRBD1 (6 bases). CDR3 size: 15 residues. Trimming took 6 bases from V and 3 from J, leaving 17 bases between them. CDR1 and CDR2 (germline): KGHDR, SFDVKD. CDR3 amino acids: CATSSKTGSNYEQYF. As DNA, the CDR3 is TGTGCCACCAGTAGCAAAACAGGGTCGAACTACGAGCAGTACTTC.

CDR3 residues: CASSKALCCRTGRNYGYTF. For the CDR3, the DNA is TGTGCCAGCAGCAAAGCGCTTTGTTGTCGGACAGGCCGAAACTATGGCTACACCTTC. The chain uses TRBV21-1 and TRBJ1-2; the table's D gene call, TRBD1, was not cross checked with the DNA. TRBV21-1 corresponds to a pseudogene. The CDR3 covers 19 residues.

V usage is TRBV6-5 and J usage is TRBJ2-1; 7 nucleotides agree with TRBD1. Germline CDR1 MNHEY, CDR2 SVGAGI. The CDR3 runs to 12 residues. J lost 6 bases, V lost 7 bases, and 3 bases had no gene match. The CDR3 DNA reads TGTGCCAGCAAGGGACAGCGCAATGAGCAGTTCTTC. Translating gives CASKGQRNEQFF.

The gene calls are TRBV3-1 (or the pseudogene TRBV3-2) and TRBJ1-2, with D uncertain. Germline CDR1 and CDR2: LGHDT and YNNKEL (reference sequence). Trimming cost V 4 bases and J 7 bases, with 16 bases left between them. This CDR3 region has 14 residues. In DNA form, the CDR3 reads TGTGCCAGCAGCCGACCGAGGTGGGGAGGTGGCTACACCTTC. It encodes CASSRPRWGGGYTF.

The chain couples TRBV30 to TRBJ2-2; D is unclear. This CDR3 has 12 residues. Between the trimmed V and J ends, which lost 0 bases and 6 bases, there was a span of 5 bases. Germline loops: CDR1 GTSNPN, CDR2 SVGIG (reference sequence). The CDR3: CAWSVGSGELFF. The CDR3, as DNA: TGTGCCTGGAGTGTCGGGTCCGGGGAGCTGTTTTTT.

V usage is TRBV19 and J usage is TRBJ1-1, with TRBD1 as a possible D gene (5 bases). The CDR3 has 13 residues. The germline V gene encodes CDR1 LNHDA and CDR2 SQIVND (reference sequence). V was cut by 10 bases and J by 0 bases, with 12 bases left in between. This CDR3 is CATRVGLNTEAFF. The CDR3 DNA reads as TGTGCCACCAGGGTTGGCCTGAACACTGAAGCTTTCTTT.